This TCR beta chain was obtained from a study of blood T cells in healthy people across ages. In the study overall: The capture of about one barcoded beta molecule per two T cells was achieved by template switching.

Germline assignment: CDR1 SGHDN and CDR2 FVKESK. The CDR3 runs 13 residues. Trimming removed 4 bases from V and 4 bases from J, with 10 bases in between. Alongside a J-beta primer mix, a sample-barcoded 5' primer served in a second PCR lasting roughly 7 to 11 cycles. Via MiXCR, TCRdb re-called the 5' RACE reads, giving one row per CDR3 protein. Among 500,000 to 650,000 distinct CDR3 sequences listed, about a quarter were seen once. The same data also went into a second study, on T cells of mothers and their children. In that study: Thymic selection shapes TCR recombination output similarly in related and unrelated pairs.

This TCR derives from a boy under 10 years old in good health. Sequenced: blood. The chain carries TRBV14 and TRBJ1-1; possible D gene TRBD1, 5 bases. CDR3 sequence: CASSLWDGTEAFF. CDR3 in DNA: TGTGCCAGCAGCCTCTGGGACGGCACTGAAGCTTTCTTT.